What follows are 12 T cell receptor beta chains derived from one specimen sequenced in a study of CD8+CD57+ T cells in acquired aplastic anemia listed by TCRdb under 2018. The data were produced on an Illumina HiSeq 2000. TCR beta VDJ combination and CDR3 sequence profiling used genomic DNA as the template. TCRdb reanalyzed the raw reads on its own, using fastp at Q25 for trimming and MiXCR for clone calling, and kept in-frame beta chains. Rows with one shared CDR3 protein collapse into an entry with the most common genes and DNA. This sample comprises roughly 86,000 distinct CDR3 sequences, roughly half of them detected only once. In total, the top ten clones hold approximately 62% of the sample. Sequencing used sorted CD4+, CD8+, or CD8+CD57+ T cells (not recorded which) from PBMCs. The receptor set was obtained from a human donor in good health, serving as a control.

There are many counts of this clonotype. This chain connects TRBV4-1 to TRBJ1-2; D not certain. CDR1 and CDR2 (germline): MGHRA, YSYEKL. Between the trimmed V and J ends, which lost 8 bases and 8 bases, there was a span of 18 bases. CDR3 length equals 13 residues. The DNA for the CDR3 is TGCGCCAGCCGCCCGCGTGATACGGGGGGCTACACCTTC. Translating gives CASRPRDTGGYTF.

This clonotype has at least ten counts. This chain joins TRBV5-1 and TRBJ2-2; D unresolved. The CDR3 runs 16 residues. In germline, CDR1 is SGHRS, CDR2 YFSETQ. V lost 3 bases and J lost 0, with 12 bases in between. CDR3 loop: CASSWAADANTGELFF. The CDR3 DNA reads as TGCGCCAGCAGCTGGGCGGCCGACGCGAACACCGGGGAGCTGTTTTTT. The variable domain in full, with the rest retrieved from reference TRBV5-1 and TRBJ2-2, is KAGVTQTPRYLIKTRGQQVTLSCSPISGHRSVSWYQQTPGQGLQFLFEYFSETQRNKGNFPGRFSGRQFSNSRSEMNVSTLELGDSALYLCASSWAADANTGELFFGEGSRLTVL.

V usage is TRBV29-1 and J usage is TRBJ2-7, with a possible D match to TRBD2 (5 bases). Per the germline V gene, CDR1 is SQVTM and CDR2 is ANQGSEA. V was clipped by 3 bases and J by 1 base, with 10 bases between them. This CDR3 region has 13 residues. The CDR3 region is CSVEVGGSYEQYF. DNA for the CDR3: TGCAGCGTTGAGGTGGGCGGGTCCTACGAGCAGTACTTC.

This clonotype was detected many times. The rearrangement uses TRBV5-8 and TRBJ2-3; D not resolved. The length of the CDR3 is 13 residues. V was cut by 1 base and J by 5 bases, with 8 bases left in between. Per germline, CDR1 SGHTS and CDR2 YDEGEE. CDR3 sequence (DNA): TGTGCCAGCAGCTTGCCTAGATTAGATACGCAGTATTTT. Translating gives CASSLPRLDTQYF.

This clonotype was counted once. The chain links TRBV9 to TRBJ1-2, with 8 bases aligning to TRBD1. The CDR3 is made up of 14 amino acids. J was trimmed by 5 bases and V by 2 bases; bases with no gene match: 5. Germline V gives CDR1 SGDLS, CDR2 YYNGEE. CDR3 region: CASSVGQGQYGYTF. The CDR3 bases are TGTGCCAGCAGCGTTGGACAGGGTCAATATGGCTACACCTTC.

The sample holds many counts of this clonotype. V and J are TRBV11-3 and TRBJ2-7, with TRBD1 matching 7 bases. CDR3 length: 13 amino acids. Germline-derived CDR1 and CDR2 are SGHNT and YENEEA. After removal of 4 bases from V and 2 bases from J, the junction contained 2 bases not matched to a gene. The CDR3 loop is CASSYRGAYEQYF. CDR3 nucleotide sequence: TGTGCCAGCAGCTACAGGGGAGCCTACGAGCAGTACTTC.

This clonotype has ten or more counts. This chain uses TRBV15 with TRBJ2-7; D gene ambiguous. Looked up from germline, CDR1 is LNHNV and CDR2 is YYDKDF (reference sequence). The germline V and J ends were trimmed by 0 bases and 7 bases, with 10 bases remaining between them. The CDR3 covers 13 residues. The CDR3 loop is CATSRDSVWEQYF. The CDR3 DNA sequence: TGTGCCACCAGCAGAGATTCGGTATGGGAGCAGTACTTC.

The chain couples TRBV27 to TRBJ1-5; possibly TRBD1 for D (6 bases). The V and J ends lost 5 bases and 3 bases respectively, with 11 bases between them. The germline CDR1 and CDR2 sequences are MNHEY and SMNVEV (reference sequence). The CDR3 consists of 14 residues. CDR3 bases: TGTGCCAGCAGTGCGGGGGGCTACAATCAGCCCCAGCATTTT. Translated, it gives CASSAGGYNQPQHF.

This clonotype occurred a few times. The chain recombines TRBV28 with TRBJ2-4; D is unclear. The V end lost 6 bases, the J end lost 0 bases, and 9 bases lay between the germline ends. Looked up from germline, CDR1 is MDHEN and CDR2 is SYDVKM. CDR3 length: 14 residues. CDR3 loop: CASRAGLAKNIQYF. DNA of the CDR3: TGTGCCAGCAGGGCAGGCCTAGCCAAAAACATTCAGTACTTC.

This clonotype occurred a few times. This chain connects TRBV19 to TRBJ1-1; 9 nucleotides agree with TRBD1. The CDR3 spans 15 residues. The V segment lost 4 bases and the J segment 0 bases; nucleotides outside the gene matches: 3. Looked up from germline, CDR1 is LNHDA and CDR2 is SQIVND (reference sequence). The CDR3 nucleotides read TGTGCCAGTAGTAGGGACAGGGAAATGAACACTGAAGCTTTCTTT. It codes for CASSRDREMNTEAFF.

This clonotype has just one count. This chain links TRBV25-1 with TRBJ2-7; D possibly corresponds to TRBD2 (6 bases). The germline V gene encodes CDR1 MGHDK and CDR2 SYGVNS. V lost 9 bases and J lost 0, with 21 bases in between. The CDR3 is 16 residues long. The CDR3 spells CASSVGTPPGSYEQYF. The CDR3 region has the DNA TGTGCCAGTAGCGTAGGGACTCCACCGGGCTCCTACGAGCAGTACTTC.

V and J are TRBV7-2 and TRBJ2-7; no clear D. The CDR3 totals 14 residues. With 5 bases removed from V and 6 bases from J, the gap between germline ends came to 17 bases. CDR1 and CDR2 from the germline V gene are SGHTA and FQGNSA. In DNA, the CDR3 is TGTGCCAGCAGCGACACTGGCGTGGGTACCGAGCAGTACTTC. Translated: CASSDTGVGTEQYF.